The 7 T cell receptor beta chains listed next were all sequenced from one sample in a study of cytomegalovirus exposure and HLA in healthy donors. Vbeta (60) and Jbeta (13) primers were used in the PCR. Generated by immunoSEQ multiplex PCR, the TCRdb table keeps only in-frame clones and is missing some. Of 200,000 to 250,000 clones listed, about two thirds are singletons. The sequenced material came from PBMCs. These receptors all come from a man aged 40-55 years in good health and CMV-seropositive.

The chain has TRBV5-8 and TRBJ2-6; 9 bases agree with TRBD1. CDR1 is SGHTS and CDR2 is YDEGEE in the germline V gene. The CDR3 totals 18 residues. The V gene end was trimmed by 4 bases and the J gene end by 1 base; junction bases not matched to a gene: 9. CDR3 in DNA: TGTGCCAGCAGCAAGGGACAGGGAGATGGTTCTGGGGCCAACGTCCTGACTTTC. It codes for CASSKGQGDGSGANVLTF. Full variable domain (rest looked up from reference TRBV5-8 and TRBJ2-6): EAGVTQSPTHLIKTRGQQATLRCSPISGHTSVYWYQQALGLGLQFLLWYDEGEERNRGNFPPRFSGRQFPNYSSELNVNALELEDSALYLCASSKGQGDGSGANVLTFGAGSRLTVL.

The chain carries TRBV5-1 and TRBJ1-6; 11 nucleotides agree with TRBD1. The CDR3 contains 17 residues. CDR1 is SGHRS, CDR2 YFSETQ, per germline. Trimming cost V 2 bases and J 10 bases; bases outside gene matches: 11. This CDR3 reads CASSLSGQGGEGSPLHF. The CDR3 DNA sequence: TGCGCCAGCAGCTTATCGGGACAGGGGGGTGAGGGATCACCCCTCCACTTT.

The CDR3, as DNA: TGTGCCAGCAGCCCCGGGACTAGCTGGGTTACTAGCACAGATACGCAGTATTTT. Its protein is CASSPGTSWVTSTDTQYF. The chain joins TRBV7-6 to TRBJ2-3; TRBD2 matches 9 bases. Trimming removed 5 bases from V and 0 bases from J; junction bases left unmatched: 12. CDR1 and CDR2 (germline): SGHVS, FNYEAQ. The CDR3 totals 18 residues.

Here the CDR3 DNA reads TGTGCCAGCAGCTTAGATAGACAGAGCTCCTACGAGCAGTACTTC. It specifies CASSLDRQSSYEQYF. This chain links TRBV7-9 with TRBJ2-7, with D tentatively TRBD1 (5 bases). V lost 1 base and J 0 bases, leaving 10 bases between the germline ends. This CDR3 has 15 amino acids. Germline CDR1 SEHNR, CDR2 FQNEAQ (reference sequence). The full variable domain, rest sourced from reference TRBV7-9 and TRBJ2-7, is DTGVSQNPRHKITKRGQNVTFRCDPISEHNRLYWYRQTLGQGPEFLTYFQNEAQLEKSRLLSDRFSAERPKGSFSTLEIQRTEQGDSAMYLCASSLDRQSSYEQYFGPGTRLTVT.

The chain uses TRBV6-5 and TRBJ2-5, with TRBD2 as a possible D gene (6 bases). The J call is uncertain, as TRBJ2-7 better fits the DNA end. CDR1 and CDR2 (germline): MNHEY, SVGAGI. There are 12 residues in the CDR3. CDR3 loop: CASRSGLGEQYF. The CDR3 DNA follows: TGTGCCAGCAGGAGCGGGCTGGGCGAGCAGTACTTC.

This clone was seen more than once but under ten times. The chain couples TRBV5-1 to TRBJ2-3, with 10 bases matching TRBD1. CDR1 and CDR2 (germline): SGHRS, YFSETQ. V lost 7 bases, J lost 3 bases, and 5 bases stayed unmatched. The CDR3 sequence is 14 residues long. The CDR3 DNA is TGCGCCAGCCGACGGACAGGGGGGACAGATACGCAGTATTTT. Translation: CASRRTGGTDTQYF. The full variable domain, rest sourced from reference TRBV5-1 and TRBJ2-3, is KAGVTQTPRYLIKTRGQQVTLSCSPISGHRSVSWYQQTPGQGLQFLFEYFSETQRNKGNFPGRFSGRQFSNSRSEMNVSTLELGDSALYLCASRRTGGTDTQYFGPGTRLTVL.

CDR3 nucleotides: TGTGCCAGCTCAACTAACACCGGGGAGCTGTTTTTT. This encodes CASSTNTGELFF. The chain combines TRBV18 with TRBJ2-2; D is undetermined. V dropped 5 bases and J dropped 2 bases, with 3 bases sitting between them. CDR3 length: 12 residues. CDR1 is KGHSH and CDR2 is LQKENI in the germline V gene. The whole variable domain, remainder taken from reference TRBV18 and TRBJ2-2, is NAGVMQNPRHLVRRRGQEARLRCSPMKGHSHVYWYRQLPEEGLKFMVYLQKENIIDESGMPKERFSAEFPKEGPSILRIQQVVRGDSAAYFCASSTNTGELFFGEGSRLTVL.